This is a list of T cell receptor beta chains from one sample in a study of T cells in Graves' hyperthyroidism and ophthalmopathy. TCRdb reprocessed the multiplex PCR reads with MiXCR, giving one entry per CDR3 protein. The repertoire consists of about 720,000 distinct CDR3 sequences, with about 17% occurring once and the leading ten covering roughly a sixth. The sequencing sample was made of blood. The receptors here all came from a woman aged 50 to 60 with Graves' hyperthyroidism that later progressed to Graves' ophthalmopathy. Each CDR3 is given with its conserved first and last residue. Each record gives: V gene, CDR3 protein.

v_gene: TRBV2
CDR3aa: CASRASDRVGNTIYF

v_gene: TRBV9
CDR3aa: CASSPSPTRRETQYF

v_gene: TRBV27
CDR3aa: CASSFQRRRGNTEAFF

v_gene: TRBV7-2
CDR3aa: CASSGTYTEAFF

v_gene: TRBV20-1
CDR3aa: CSARVSGRSGEKLFF

v_gene: TRBV24-1
CDR3aa: CATSDPGQGGETQYF

v_gene: TRBV12-3/TRBV12-4
CDR3aa: CASIQQTSGGNNEQFF

v_gene: TRBV15
CDR3aa: CATRVWGQDTEAFF

v_gene: TRBV12-3/TRBV12-4
CDR3aa: CASSFLGRGSSPLHF

v_gene: TRBV3-1
CDR3aa: CASSQAGRVPSGYGYTF

v_gene: TRBV6-1
CDR3aa: CASGDSHTGELFF

v_gene: TRBV27
CDR3aa: CASRPTEDISPQHF

v_gene: TRBV7-3
CDR3aa: CATSGGAVLGELFF

v_gene: TRBV5-1
CDR3aa: CASSPITRQESYEQYF

v_gene: TRBV2
CDR3aa: CASSEGEGRQPQHF

v_gene: TRBV3-1
CDR3aa: CASSQDLDSTDTQYF

v_gene: TRBV6-1
CDR3aa: CASSRGHNRLETQYF

v_gene: TRBV24-1
CDR3aa: CATSDPGQSGETQYF

v_gene: TRBV10-3
CDR3aa: CAISRGQGGEQYF

v_gene: TRBV20-1
CDR3aa: CSAPGGEAFF

v_gene: TRBV7-2
CDR3aa: CASSVTGVVQPQHF

v_gene: TRBV10-2
CDR3aa: CASSPTDERGLYEQYF

v_gene: TRBV20-1
CDR3aa: CSAPDVGFATVISQPLHF

v_gene: TRBV5-1
CDR3aa: CASSLGRNGNTIYF

v_gene: TRBV11-2
CDR3aa: CASRIWSTEAFF

v_gene: TRBV9
CDR3aa: CASSAALNEKLFF

v_gene: TRBV3-1
CDR3aa: CASSQPETGVDTGELFF

v_gene: TRBV15
CDR3aa: CATSRDRAENQPQHF

v_gene: TRBV9
CDR3aa: CASSVEGQLNYGYTF

v_gene: TRBV11-3
CDR3aa: CASSSGGWTGELFF

v_gene: TRBV3-1
CDR3aa: CASSQDIGGTGGYEQYF

v_gene: TRBV12-3/TRBV12-4
CDR3aa: CASSLGFGVLGRGTGELFF

v_gene: TRBV19
CDR3aa: CASSIGYDTQYF

v_gene: TRBV3-1
CDR3aa: CASRASGGEETQYF

v_gene: TRBV4-1
CDR3aa: CASSQDPENTEAFF

v_gene: TRBV6-1
CDR3aa: CASGQRGLTDTQYF

v_gene: TRBV29-1
CDR3aa: CSVAADSYEQYF

v_gene: TRBV5-1
CDR3aa: CASSPDRGPSNEKLFF

v_gene: TRBV20-1
CDR3aa: CSAPTGNGEKLFF

v_gene: TRBV10-3
CDR3aa: CAISEGMGTDTQYF

v_gene: TRBV6-1
CDR3aa: CASSRLVELQETQYF

v_gene: TRBV15
CDR3aa: CATSRDAGRNTEAFF